Listed below are T cell receptor beta chains from one sample, sequenced in a study of cytomegalovirus exposure and HLA in healthy donors. Assay used: immunoSEQ multiplex PCR; TCRdb lists only in-frame clones, some missing. The repertoire includes some 130,000 clones, roughly 9.8% of them detected once, and less than 2% sits in the top ten. The specimen was PBMCs. Receptor source: a middle-aged man in good health and CMV-seronegative. Both conserved end residues are part of each CDR3. D genes are given only for firm matches. A row's size may be missing; if present it is once, few, many or a size class.

>TRBV9|.|TRBJ2-2|.
TGTGCCAGCAGCAATCAGAACCCTGGCGGGGAGCTGTTTTTT
CASSNQNPGGELFF
>TRBV6-4|.|TRBJ1-2|TRBD1
TGTGCCAGCAGTGACTACGGACAGGGGGCAAGCGGCTACACCTTC
CASSDYGQGASGYTF
>TRBV4-1|few|TRBJ2-7|TRBD2
TGCGCCAGCAGTCCCCGGGGGGGTTACGAGCAGTACTTC
CASSPRGGYEQYF
>TRBV2|.|TRBJ1-5|TRBD1
TGTGCCAGCAGTGCCCTGGACAGGGGGAATCAGCCCCAGCATTTT
CASSALDRGNQPQHF
>TRBV11-3|.|TRBJ2-6|TRBD1
TGTGCCAGCAGCCCCGCACAGGGGGCAGGGGCCAACGTCCTGACTTTC
CASSPAQGAGANVLTF
>TRBV27|.|TRBJ1-5|.
TGTGCCAGCAGTTTATTACAGCCCCAGCATTTT
CASSLLQPQHF
>TRBV27|.|TRBJ1-1|.
TGTGCCAGCAGCCTTCGACTGGGTGAAGCTTTCTTT
CASSLRLGEAFF
>TRBV7-7|few|TRBJ1-4|.
TGTGCTAGCAGCGGGGAGACCACAACTAATGAAAAACTGTTTTTT
CASSGETTTNEKLFF
>TRBV19|few|TRBJ1-4|.
TGTGCCAGTAGTACGACCCGAGGTGAAAAACTGTTTTTT
CASSTTRGEKLFF
>TRBV28|.|TRBJ2-3|.
TGTGCCAGCAGTCCTCAGGGTTTGAGCACAGATACGCAGTATTTT
CASSPQGLSTDTQYF
>TRBV5-1|few|TRBJ1-3|TRBD1
TGCGCCAGCAGCCGCACAGGGGATCGATCTGGAAACACCATATATTTC
CASSRTGDRSGNTIYF
>TRBV7-2|.|TRBJ1-2|TRBD1
TGTGCCAGCAGCTCGGGGGTGCCGGGACAGGGGAGTGGCTACACCTTC
CASSSGVPGQGSGYTF
>TRBV6-1|few|TRBJ2-5|.
TGTGCCAGCAGTGAAAAGGGGGAGACCCAGTACTTC
CASSEKGETQYF
>TRBV10-1|.|TRBJ2-2|.
TGCGCCAGCAGTGAGATAGGCGGGGGCTCCGGGGAGCTGTTTTTT
CASSEIGGGSGELFF
>TRBV5-5|.|TRBJ2-2|.
TGTGCCAGCAGCGCAATTACGGGCACCGGGGAGCTGTTTTTT
CASSAITGTGELFF
>TRBV5-1|few|TRBJ2-2|TRBD1
TGCGCCAGCAGCTCGGGACAGAGGAACACCGGGGAGCTGTTTTTT
CASSSGQRNTGELFF
>TRBV6-4|.|TRBJ2-1|TRBD2
TGTGCCAGCAGTGACTCTTTTCTAGCGGGGGGCAATGAGCAGTTCTTC
CASSDSFLAGGNEQFF
>TRBV19|few|TRBJ2-3|TRBD2
TGTGCCAGTGCGGGGGGGACTTCCCGTTCGGATACGCAGTATTTT
CASAGGTSRSDTQYF
>TRBV2|.|TRBJ2-7|.
TGTGCCAGCAGTGTTGAAGGGCGGGCCTCCTACGAGCAGTACTTC
CASSVEGRASYEQYF
>TRBV6-4|.|TRBJ2-1|.
TGTGCCAGCAGTGACTCCGCAGGGCTAGGGCAGTTCTTC
CASSDSAGLGQFF
>TRBV4-1|.|TRBJ1-5|TRBD1
TGCGCCAGCAGCCGCGAATTTAGAGGGACAGATTATAGCAATCAGCCCCAGCATTTT
CASSREFRGTDYSNQPQHF
>TRBV5-4|few|TRBJ2-3|TRBD2
TGTGCCAGCAGCTTGAGCGGGAGCGCTCTCACAGATACGCAGTATTTT
CASSLSGSALTDTQYF
>TRBV7-6|.|TRBJ2-7|TRBD1
TGTGCCAGCAGCCCAGAAACAGGGGCCGCGAGCTCCTACGAGCAGTACTTC
CASSPETGAASSYEQYF
>TRBV4-1|.|TRBJ2-5|TRBD2
TGCGCCAGCAGCCAAGGGTGGCTAGCGGGAGGGCCGGGTTCCGTGGGAGAGACCCAGTACTTC
CASSQGWLAGGPGSVGETQYF
>TRBV11-2|few|TRBJ1-1|TRBD1
TGTGCCAGCAGCTTGCAACCGGGACAGGGGATCGGAGCTTTCTTT
CASSLQPGQGIGAFF
>TRBV7-2|.|TRBJ1-5|TRBD1
TGTGCCAGCAGCTTACAGGGGGCGTATCAGCCCCAGCATTTT
CASSLQGAYQPQHF
>TRBV27|few|TRBJ2-5|TRBD1
TGTGCCAGCAGGGGGACAGGAACGGGGACCCAGTACTTC
CASRGTGTGTQYF